This TCR beta chain was sequenced during a study of blood T cells in healthy people across ages. Study outcomes and limitations: Whereas aged donors had fewer naive CD4+ cells, long-lived donors had more of them and higher diversity. Estimated diversity across one million T cells was deemed an underestimate.

V lost 6 bases and J lost 5; bases outside the gene matches: 11. Per germline, CDR1 DFQATT and CDR2 SNEGSKA (reference sequence). The CDR3 length is 14 residues. Total RNA extracted from each sample amounted to at least 6 micrograms. Only a few counts were recorded for this clonotype. Its matching antigen is unknown. Using a J-beta primer mix together with a sample-barcoded 5' primer, a second PCR was run for about 6 to 11 cycles. TCRdb called the 5' RACE reads again in MiXCR, with one record for every CDR3 protein. Of 920,000 or so distinct CDR3 sequences detected, 40% to 50% appear once; the ten largest clones hold 18%.

This sequence was found in a woman aged 55-75 years in good health. Material: blood. The chain carries TRBV20-1 and TRBJ2-5; 8 bases are shared with TRBD2. The CDR3 loop is CSAGTSTSWETQYF. CDR3 DNA: TGCAGTGCCGGGACTAGTACGAGCTGGGAGACCCAGTACTTC.